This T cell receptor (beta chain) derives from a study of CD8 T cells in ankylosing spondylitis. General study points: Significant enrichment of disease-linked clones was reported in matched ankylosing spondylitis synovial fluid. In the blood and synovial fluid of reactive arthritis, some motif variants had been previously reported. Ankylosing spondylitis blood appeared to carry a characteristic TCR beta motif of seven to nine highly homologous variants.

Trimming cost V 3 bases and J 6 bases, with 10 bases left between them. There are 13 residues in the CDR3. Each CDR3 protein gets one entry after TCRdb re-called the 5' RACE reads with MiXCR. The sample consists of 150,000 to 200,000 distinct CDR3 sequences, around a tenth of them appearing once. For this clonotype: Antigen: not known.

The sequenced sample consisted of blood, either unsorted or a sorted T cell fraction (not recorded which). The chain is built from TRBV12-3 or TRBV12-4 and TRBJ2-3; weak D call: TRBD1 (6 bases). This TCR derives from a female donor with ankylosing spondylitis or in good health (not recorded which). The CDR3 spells CASSFGGMDTQYF. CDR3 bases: TGTGCCAGCAGTTTTGGGGGCATGGATACGCAGTATTTT.